Given below is one T cell receptor (beta chain) in context. Its antigen is currently unknown. This entry is derived from a study of cytomegalovirus exposure and HLA in healthy donors. The study, taken as a whole, reports: TCR beta chains numbering 150 to 200 were designated cytomegalovirus-associated. Most TCR sequences were uncommon, yet certain public TCRs appeared in many donors.

60 Vbeta and 13 Jbeta primers were used in PCR. Profiled with immunoSEQ multiplex PCR; TCRdb holds only in-frame clones, not every one. Here the sample spans about 140,000 clones, roughly 80% being singletons. What was sequenced was PBMCs. The origin of this receptor is a man between 40 and 49 years old in good health and CMV-seropositive.

CDR3 in DNA: TGTGCCAGCAGCTTCCTGGCGGGGAGCACAGATACGCAGTATTTT. Amino acid sequence: CASSFLAGSTDTQYF. This sequence joins TRBV7-3 and TRBJ2-3; TRBD2 might be the D (6 bases). The CDR3 runs to 15 residues. Trimming removed 3 bases from V and 0 bases from J, with 10 bases in between. CDR1 is SGHTA and CDR2 is FQGTGA in the germline V gene. Full variable domain (remainder filled in from reference TRBV7-3 and TRBJ2-3): GAGVSQTPSNKVTEKGKYVELRCDPISGHTALYWYRQSLGQGPEFLIYFQGTGAADDSGLPNDRFFAVRPEGSVSTLKIQRTERGDSAVYLCASSFLAGSTDTQYFGPGTRLTVL.